A selection of T cell receptor beta chains follows, all from one sample in a study of tumour-infiltrating T cells in Burkitt lymphoma. Libraries were prepared by immunoSEQ multiplex PCR; TCRdb keeps only in-frame clonotypes and omits some of them. The table includes about 46,000 clones, around 30% detected once. The sample was tumor tissue. These receptors all come from a human donor with Burkitt lymphoma. CDR3s include the opening cysteine and the closing phenylalanine or tryptophan. A D gene is named only where the DNA matches it firmly. Size tells how often a clone was seen (once, few, many) or the class of an expanded clone, and some rows leave it out.

j_call v_call clone_size d_call cdr3_aa cdr3_nt
TRBJ2-7 TRBV5-6 NA TRBD1 CASSLGQGVKQYF TGTGCCAGCAGCTTGGGGCAGGGGGTCAAGCAGTACTTC
TRBJ2-1 TRBV2 NA NA CASTQSRDNEQFF TGTGCCAGCACCCAGAGCCGGGACAATGAGCAGTTCTTC
TRBJ1-2 TRBV5-5 NA NA CASSLAGVGSYGYTF TGTGCCAGCAGCTTGGCGGGAGTTGGAAGCTATGGCTACACCTTC
TRBJ1-2 TRBV5-4 once NA CASSFPNLANTF TGTGCCAGCAGCTTCCCGAATCTCGCAAACACCTTC
TRBJ1-2 TRBV11-2 NA NA CASSLLGQNYGYTF TGTGCCAGCAGCTTACTCGGGCAGAACTATGGCTACACCTTC
TRBJ2-5 TRBV7-8 NA NA CASSLEYQETQYF TGTGCCAGCAGCTTAGAGTACCAAGAGACCCAGTACTTC
TRBJ1-6 TRBV27 few NA CASSWQGTASPLHF TGTGCCAGCAGTTGGCAGGGAACCGCTTCACCCCTCCACTTT
TRBJ2-5 TRBV2 few TRBD1 CASSEKGQGGKTQYF TGTGCCAGCAGTGAGAAGGGACAGGGCGGGAAGACCCAGTACTTC
TRBJ1-3 TRBV7-9 few NA CASSYRDGHFSGNTIYF TGTGCCAGCAGCTACCGGGACGGGCATTTCTCTGGAAACACCATATATTTT
TRBJ1-2 TRBV5-1 NA NA CASSLEGFSGYTF TGCGCCAGCAGCTTGGAGGGGTTCAGTGGCTACACCTTC
TRBJ2-7 TRBV28 NA TRBD1 CASSLLDRELSEQYF TGTGCCAGCAGTTTACTGGACAGGGAGCTAAGCGAGCAGTACTTC
TRBJ1-2 TRBV25-1 NA NA CASSVFSGYTF TGTGCCAGCAGTGTTTTTTCAGGCTACACCTTC
TRBJ2-1 TRBV2 NA NA CASSPTGSALNEQFF TGTGCCAGCAGCCCGACGGGCAGTGCTCTCAATGAGCAGTTCTTC
TRBJ1-3 TRBV25-1 few NA CASSEGSFSGNTIYF TGTGCCAGCAGTGAGGGCAGCTTCTCTGGAAACACCATATATTTT
TRBJ2-3 TRBV18 NA TRBD1 CASSRDRLASTDTQYF TGTGCCAGCTCTCGGGACAGGCTCGCTAGCACAGATACGCAGTATTTT
TRBJ2-7 TRBV10-1 few TRBD2 CASRLTSGGFSYEQYF TGCGCCAGCAGACTCACTAGCGGGGGATTCTCCTACGAGCAGTACTTC
TRBJ2-5 TRBV7-7 NA TRBD2 CASSPGLAGGQETQYF TGTGCCAGCAGTCCTGGACTAGCGGGGGGGCAAGAGACCCAGTACTTC
TRBJ1-4 TRBV6-5 NA NA CASSYSTGRREKLFF TGTGCCAGCAGTTACTCGACGGGTCGGCGGGAAAAACTGTTTTTT
TRBJ2-5 TRBV2 NA NA CASSSSWASQETQYF TGTGCCAGCAGTTCAAGTTGGGCTAGCCAAGAGACCCAGTACTTC
TRBJ1-5 TRBV28 few TRBD1 CASSPEGARGNQPQHF TGTGCCAGCAGTCCGGAGGGGGCTCGGGGCAATCAGCCCCAGCATTTT
TRBJ1-2 TRBV5-1 NA TRBD1 CASSLSGGDYGYTF TGCGCCAGCAGCTTGTCAGGGGGGGACTATGGCTACACCTTC
TRBJ1-2 TRBV6-1 NA NA CASRGVGQSYGYTF TGTGCCAGCAGGGGAGTAGGGCAGAGCTATGGCTACACCTTC
TRBJ2-4 TRBV9 few TRBD2 CASSPRLATDGGIQYF TGTGCCAGCAGCCCCAGACTAGCCACCGATGGGGGCATTCAGTACTTC
TRBJ2-5 TRBV13 many NA CASSYGGYQETQYF TGTGCCAGCAGCTATGGGGGATACCAAGAGACCCAGTACTTC
TRBJ2-7 TRBV10-3 few TRBD1 CAISNSMDRGHEQYF TGTGCCATCAGTAACTCCATGGACAGGGGCCACGAGCAGTACTTC
TRBJ1-5 TRBV6-5 NA NA CASNPAALSGQPQHF TGTGCCAGCAATCCTGCGGCCCTAAGCGGTCAGCCCCAGCATTTT
TRBJ1-4 TRBV5-4 NA TRBD1 CASSNLDRSEKKLFF TGTGCCAGCAGCAACTTGGACAGGAGTGAGAAAAAACTGTTTTTT
TRBJ1-2 TRBV2 few NA CASRLGPNYGYTF TGTGCCAGCAGGTTGGGGCCTAACTATGGCTACACCTTC
TRBJ1-2 TRBV6-1 NA NA CASCEQGNYGYTF TGTGCCAGCTGCGAACAGGGAAACTATGGCTACACCTTC
TRBJ1-3 TRBV28 few NA CASSLYSLGNTIYF TGTGCCAGCAGTTTATACAGCCTTGGAAACACCATATATTTT
TRBJ2-2 TRBV7-9 NA TRBD2 CASWAASGNTGELFF TGTGCCAGCTGGGCGGCTAGCGGTAACACCGGGGAGCTGTTTTTT
TRBJ1-4 TRBV5-6 NA TRBD1 CASSGLDRQGKLFF TGTGCCAGCAGCGGTCTGGACAGGCAAGGAAAACTGTTTTTT
TRBJ2-3 TRBV7-2 NA NA CASSRTGTPTDTQYF TGTGCCAGCAGCCGGACCGGGACACCTACAGATACGCAGTATTTT
TRBJ1-4 TRBV5-4 many NA CASSLRGTNEKLFF TGTGCCAGCAGCTTGAGAGGGACTAATGAAAAACTGTTTTTT
TRBJ1-2 TRBV6-5 few NA CASSYLIQGGDGGYTF TGTGCCAGCAGTTACTTAATACAGGGCGGAGATGGTGGCTACACCTTC
TRBJ2-7 TRBV5-1 NA NA CASSLRGDSGGEQYF TGCGCCAGCAGCTTGAGGGGGGACAGTGGCGGAGAGCAGTACTTC
TRBJ1-5 TRBV2 NA TRBD1 CASSAGQGQPQHF TGTGCCAGCAGTGCGGGACAGGGGCAGCCCCAGCATTTT
TRBJ1-3 TRBV19 NA TRBD1 CASSMDRGGNTIYF TGTGCCAGTAGTATGGACAGGGGTGGAAACACCATATATTTT
TRBJ1-3 TRBV7-2 NA NA CASSFSGAGNTIYF TGTGCCAGCAGCTTTAGTGGGGCCGGAAACACCATATATTTT
TRBJ2-7 TRBV19 NA NA CASSIRGDGNYEQYF TGTGCCAGTAGTATAAGGGGGGACGGAAACTACGAGCAGTACTTC
TRBJ1-1 TRBV2 NA NA CASSERIDSEAFF TGTGCCAGCAGTGAACGGATAGATAGTGAAGCTTTCTTT
TRBJ1-3 TRBV5-1 NA TRBD1 CASSSTGNTGNTRYF TGCGCCAGCAGTTCGACAGGGAATACTGGAAACACCAGATATTTT
TRBJ2-4 TRBV7-2 NA NA CASSSAGLVNIQYF TGTGCCAGCAGCTCGGCGGGACTGGTGAACATTCAGTACTTC
TRBJ2-5 TRBV9 NA TRBD2 CASSPTGLAGQETQYF TGTGCCAGCAGCCCCACGGGACTAGCGGGGCAAGAGACCCAGTACTTC
TRBJ1-5 TRBV4-1 few TRBD1 CASSQEPDQDRSNQPQHF TGCGCCAGCAGCCAAGAACCCGACCAGGACAGGAGCAATCAGCCCCAGCATTTT
TRBJ2-7 TRBV18 few TRBD1 CASSPTPGQGNEQYF TGTGCCAGCTCACCTACTCCGGGACAGGGGAACGAGCAGTACTTC
TRBJ1-3 TRBV7-9 few NA CASSLDISGNTIYF TGTGCCAGCAGCTTAGACATCTCTGGAAACACCATATATTTT
TRBJ2-2 TRBV10-3 NA NA CAISHGVDTGELFF TGTGCCATCAGTCACGGGGTTGACACCGGGGAGCTGTTTTTT
TRBJ2-5 TRBV28 NA TRBD2 CASSSLAGGQETQYF TGTGCCAGCAGTTCCCTAGCGGGGGGCCAAGAGACCCAGTACTTC
TRBJ2-7 TRBV29-1 NA NA CSVVGLGHSYEQYF TGCAGCGTTGTTGGGTTGGGACACTCCTACGAGCAGTACTTC
TRBJ1-2 TRBV27 NA TRBD1 CASSLYPTGTNYGYTF TGTGCCAGCAGTTTATACCCGACAGGGACTAACTATGGCTACACCTTC
TRBJ2-7 TRBV30 few NA CAWSLASREQYF TGTGCCTGGAGTCTCGCCTCGAGGGAGCAGTACTTC
TRBJ2-7 TRBV5-1 NA NA CASNTGPPSYEQYF TGCGCCAGCAACACCGGCCCACCTTCCTACGAGCAGTACTTC